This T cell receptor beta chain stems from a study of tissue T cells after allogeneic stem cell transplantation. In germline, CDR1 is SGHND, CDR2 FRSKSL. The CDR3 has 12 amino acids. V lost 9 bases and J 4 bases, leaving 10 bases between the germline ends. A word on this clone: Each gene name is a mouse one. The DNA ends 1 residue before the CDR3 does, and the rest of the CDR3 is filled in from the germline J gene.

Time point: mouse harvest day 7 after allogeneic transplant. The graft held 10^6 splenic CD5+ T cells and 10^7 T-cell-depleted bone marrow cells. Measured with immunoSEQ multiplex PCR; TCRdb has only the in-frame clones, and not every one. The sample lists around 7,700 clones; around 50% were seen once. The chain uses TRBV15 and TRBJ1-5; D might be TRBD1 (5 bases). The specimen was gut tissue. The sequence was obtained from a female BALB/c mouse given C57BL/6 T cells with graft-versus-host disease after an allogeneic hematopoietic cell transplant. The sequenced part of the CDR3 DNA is TGTGCCAGTACCCGGGGGAACCAGGCTCCGCTT. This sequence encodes CASTRGNQAPL. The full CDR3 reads CASTRGNQAPLF.